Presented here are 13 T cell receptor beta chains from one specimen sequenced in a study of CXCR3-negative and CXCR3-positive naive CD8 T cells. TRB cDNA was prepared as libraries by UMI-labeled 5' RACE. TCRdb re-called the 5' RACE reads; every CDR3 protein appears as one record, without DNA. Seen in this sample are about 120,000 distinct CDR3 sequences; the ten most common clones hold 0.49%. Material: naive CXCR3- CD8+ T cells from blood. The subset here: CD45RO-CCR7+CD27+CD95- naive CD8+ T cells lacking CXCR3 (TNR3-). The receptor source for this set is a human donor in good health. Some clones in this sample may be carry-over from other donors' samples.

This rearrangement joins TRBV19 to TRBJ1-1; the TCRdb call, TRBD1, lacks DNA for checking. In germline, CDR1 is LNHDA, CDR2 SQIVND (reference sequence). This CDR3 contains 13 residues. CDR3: CASSGGGGTEAFF.

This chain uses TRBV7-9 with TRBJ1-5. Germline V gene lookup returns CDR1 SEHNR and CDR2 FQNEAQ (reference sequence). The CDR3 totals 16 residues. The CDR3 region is CASSLEGPPGNQPQHF.

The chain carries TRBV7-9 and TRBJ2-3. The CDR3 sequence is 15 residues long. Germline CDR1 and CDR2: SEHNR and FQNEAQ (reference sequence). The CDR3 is CASSVGPVASDTQYF.

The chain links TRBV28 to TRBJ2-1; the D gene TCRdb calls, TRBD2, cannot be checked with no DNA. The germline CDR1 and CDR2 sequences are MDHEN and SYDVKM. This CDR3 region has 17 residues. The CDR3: CASSSPSAGAPYNEQFF. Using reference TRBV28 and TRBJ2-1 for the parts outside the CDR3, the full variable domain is DVKVTQSSRYLVKRTGEKVFLECVQDMDHENMFWYRQDPGLGLRLIYFSYDVKMKEKGDIPEGYSVSREKKERFSLILESASTNQTSMYLCASSSPSAGAPYNEQFFGPGTRLTVL.

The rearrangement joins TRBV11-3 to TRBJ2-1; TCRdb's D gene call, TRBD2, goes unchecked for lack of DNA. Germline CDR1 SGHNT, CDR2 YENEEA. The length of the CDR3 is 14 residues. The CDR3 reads CASSPKREGGEQFF. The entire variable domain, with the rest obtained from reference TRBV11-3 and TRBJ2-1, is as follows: EAGVVQSPRYKIIEKKQPVAFWCNPISGHNTLYWYLQNLGQGPELLIRYENEEAVDDSQLPKDRFSAERLKGVDSTLKIQPAELGDSAVYLCASSPKREGGEQFFGPGTRLTVL.

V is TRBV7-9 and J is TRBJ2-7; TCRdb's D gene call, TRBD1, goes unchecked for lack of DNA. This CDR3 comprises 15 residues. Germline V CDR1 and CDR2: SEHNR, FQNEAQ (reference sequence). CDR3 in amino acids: CASSLRLAGPLEQYF.

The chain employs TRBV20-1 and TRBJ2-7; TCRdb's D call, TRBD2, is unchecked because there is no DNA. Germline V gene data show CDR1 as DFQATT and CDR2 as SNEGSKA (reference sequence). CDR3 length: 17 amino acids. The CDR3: CSARDPQGKREAYEQYF.

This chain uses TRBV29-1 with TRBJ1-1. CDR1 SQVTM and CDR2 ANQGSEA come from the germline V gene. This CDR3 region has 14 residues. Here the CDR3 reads CSVEPWETDTEAFF.

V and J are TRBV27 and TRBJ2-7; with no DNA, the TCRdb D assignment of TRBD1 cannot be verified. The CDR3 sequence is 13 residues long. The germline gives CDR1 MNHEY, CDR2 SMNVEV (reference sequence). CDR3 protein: CASSLSARGEQYF.

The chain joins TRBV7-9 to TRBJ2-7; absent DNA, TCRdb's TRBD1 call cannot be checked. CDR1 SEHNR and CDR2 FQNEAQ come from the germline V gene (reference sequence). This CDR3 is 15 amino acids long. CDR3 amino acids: CASSSPTGLAYEQYF.

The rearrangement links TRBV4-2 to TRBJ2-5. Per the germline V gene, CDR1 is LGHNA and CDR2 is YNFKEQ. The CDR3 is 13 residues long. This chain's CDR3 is CASSLLSQETQYF.

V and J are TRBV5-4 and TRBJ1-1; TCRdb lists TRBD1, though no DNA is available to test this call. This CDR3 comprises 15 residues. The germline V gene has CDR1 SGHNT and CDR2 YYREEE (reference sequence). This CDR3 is CASSFHPEVGTEAFF.

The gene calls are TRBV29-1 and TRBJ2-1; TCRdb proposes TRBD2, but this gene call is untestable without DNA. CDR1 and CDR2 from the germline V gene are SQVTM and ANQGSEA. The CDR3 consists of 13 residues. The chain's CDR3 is CSVVGRSYNEQFF.